Included here is one TCR beta chain sequence, with context. Its target is unknown. This record comes from a study of memory CD4+ T cells and cytomegalovirus serostatus. The sort gate was single viable CD3+CD4+CD8-CD45RO+ cells for memory CD4+ T cells. Germline V CDR1 and CDR2: SGDLS, YYNGEE. V lost 1 base, J lost 7 bases, and 9 bases lay in between. This CDR3 comprises 13 residues. Clones were sequenced by immunoSEQ multiplex PCR, and TCRdb holds only the in-frame ones, with some missing. The profile shows 35,000 to 50,000 clones, about three quarters of them singletons. Findings and limits, study-wide: About 40% of the 164 known CMV-associated TCRbeta sequences appeared in CD4+ memory.

This sequence joins TRBV9 and TRBJ2-1; D unresolved. Sequenced input: memory CD4+ T cells from blood. The TCR comes from an adult in good health and CMV-seronegative. The CDR3 DNA follows: TGTGCCAGCAGCGTAACGACCGGGAATGAGCAGTTCTTC. Protein sequence: CASSVTTGNEQFF.